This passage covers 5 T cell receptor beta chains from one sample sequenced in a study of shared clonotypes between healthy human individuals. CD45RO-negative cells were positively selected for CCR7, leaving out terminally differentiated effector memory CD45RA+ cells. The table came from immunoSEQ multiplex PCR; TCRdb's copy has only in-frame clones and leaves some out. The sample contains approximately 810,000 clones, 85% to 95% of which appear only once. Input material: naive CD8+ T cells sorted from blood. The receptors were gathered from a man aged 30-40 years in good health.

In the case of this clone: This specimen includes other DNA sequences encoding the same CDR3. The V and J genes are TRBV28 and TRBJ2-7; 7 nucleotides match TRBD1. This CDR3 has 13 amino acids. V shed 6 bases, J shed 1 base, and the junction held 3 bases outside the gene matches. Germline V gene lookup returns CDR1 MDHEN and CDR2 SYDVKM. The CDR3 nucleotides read TGTGCCAGCAGCTTGACAGGGTCCTACGAGCAGTACTTC. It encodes CASSLTGSYEQYF.

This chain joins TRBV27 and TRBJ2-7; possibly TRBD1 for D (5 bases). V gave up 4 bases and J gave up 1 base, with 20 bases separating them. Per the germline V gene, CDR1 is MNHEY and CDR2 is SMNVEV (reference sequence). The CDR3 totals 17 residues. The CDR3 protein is CASSSTITQGMSYEQYF. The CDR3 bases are TGTGCCAGCAGTTCAACAATCACCCAGGGTATGTCCTACGAGCAGTACTTC.

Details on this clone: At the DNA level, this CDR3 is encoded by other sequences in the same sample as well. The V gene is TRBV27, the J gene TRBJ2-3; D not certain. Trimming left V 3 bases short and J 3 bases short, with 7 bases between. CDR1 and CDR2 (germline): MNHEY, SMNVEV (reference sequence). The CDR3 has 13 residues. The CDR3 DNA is TGTGCCAGCAGTTTGTCGAGGACAGATACGCAGTATTTT. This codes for CASSLSRTDTQYF.

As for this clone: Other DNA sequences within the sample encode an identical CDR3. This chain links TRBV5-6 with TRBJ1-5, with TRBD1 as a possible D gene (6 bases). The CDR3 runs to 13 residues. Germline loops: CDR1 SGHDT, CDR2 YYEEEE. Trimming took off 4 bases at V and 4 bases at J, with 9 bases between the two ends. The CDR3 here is CASSATGNQPQHF. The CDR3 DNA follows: TGTGCCAGCAGCGCAACAGGGAATCAGCCCCAGCATTTT.

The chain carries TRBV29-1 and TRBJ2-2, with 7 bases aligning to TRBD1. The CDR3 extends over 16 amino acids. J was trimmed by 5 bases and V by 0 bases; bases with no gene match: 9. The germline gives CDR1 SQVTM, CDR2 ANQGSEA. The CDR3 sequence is CSVEEGWDSSTGELFF. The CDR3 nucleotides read TGCAGCGTTGAAGAAGGCTGGGACAGTTCGACCGGGGAGCTGTTTTTT.